Listed below are T cell receptor beta chains from one sample, sequenced in a study of T-cell memory formation after mild COVID-19. TCRdb independently ran MiXCR on the 5' RACE reads; one entry per CDR3 protein. This table has 300,000 to 400,000 distinct CDR3 sequences, approximately 15% appearing once. What was sequenced was PBMCs or a T cell subset sorted from them (not recorded which). All receptors come from a man aged 18 to 30 who had mild COVID-19 (a few samples of this study predate the infection). Cell type and time point are not known. Both conserved end residues are part of each CDR3. D genes are given only for firm matches. The size entry is marked missing in some rows and otherwise reads once, few, many or a size class.

TRBJ1-2 | TRBV11-2 | . | 16 | . | TGTGCCAGCAGCTTTGACCGGGACACCACTAACTATGGCTACACCTTC | CASSFDRDTTNYGYTF
TRBJ1-2 | TRBV6-5 | . | 13 | . | TGTGCCAGCAGTTACTCGGGCAGCTATGGCTACACCTTC | CASSYSGSYGYTF
TRBJ1-6 | TRBV7-6 | . | 14 | . | TGTGCCAGCAGCTCAGGGCCCCTTTTTTCACCCCTCCACTTT | CASSSGPLFSPLHF
TRBJ2-3 | TRBV5-1 | many | 17 | TRBD2 | TGCGCCAGCAGCTTATGGACTAGCGGGGGGGTTACAGATACGCAGTATTTT | CASSLWTSGGVTDTQYF
TRBJ1-1 | TRBV9 | . | 13 | . | TGTGCCAGCAGCGAGGGCCATCGGGCTGAAGCTTTCTTT | CASSEGHRAEAFF
TRBJ2-3 | TRBV4-3 | few | 14 | TRBD1 | TGCGCCAGCAGCCAGAGAACAGGGGCAGATACGCAGTATTTT | CASSQRTGADTQYF
TRBJ2-1 | TRBV20-1 | . | 15 | TRBD2 | TGCAGTGCTAGAGGGGGACTAGCGGGGAACAATGAGCAGTTCTTC | CSARGGLAGNNEQFF
TRBJ1-2 | TRBV6-2/TRBV6-3 | . | 15 | . | TGTGCCAGCAGTTACTCATCAGGGGATCTGAGTGGCTACACCTTC | CASSYSSGDLSGYTF
TRBJ2-2 | TRBV5-1 | many | 15 | TRBD1 | TGCGCCAGCAGCGTGGGACAGGGAGGGATCGGGGAGCTGTTTTTT | CASSVGQGGIGELFF
TRBJ1-5 | TRBV6-5 | . | 12 | TRBD1 | TGTGCCAGCCAAACAGGGGACCAGCCCCAGCATTTT | CASQTGDQPQHF
TRBJ2-7 | TRBV4-3 | . | 15 | . | TGCGCCAGCAGCCGAGACGGGACAAGCGCGGACGAGCAGTACTTC | CASSRDGTSADEQYF
TRBJ1-1 | TRBV12-3/TRBV12-4 | . | 14 | . | TGTGCCAGCAGTTTATTCCGGAGCCCCACTGAAGCTTTCTTT | CASSLFRSPTEAFF
TRBJ2-1 | TRBV20-1 | . | 17 | TRBD2 | TGCAGTGCCACCGGGACTAGCGGGGGGAGCTCCTACAATGAGCAGTTCTTC | CSATGTSGGSSYNEQFF
TRBJ2-6 | TRBV5-1 | . | 12 | . | TGCGCCAGCTCAGTCCAAACCAACGTCCTGACTTTC | CASSVQTNVLTF
TRBJ2-2 | TRBV7-6 | few | 18 | . | TGTGCCAGCAGCCCCCTGTCGGACGAAACCGCGAACACCGGGGAGCTGTTTTTT | CASSPLSDETANTGELFF
TRBJ2-3 | TRBV9 | few | 14 | TRBD1 | TGTGCCAGCAGCCGAACAGGGGGCAGAGATACGCAGTATTTT | CASSRTGGRDTQYF
TRBJ2-6 | TRBV7-2 | many | 15 | . | TGTGCCAGCAGCTACCTTTACTCTGGGGCCAACGTCCTGACTTTC | CASSYLYSGANVLTF
TRBJ2-4 | TRBV28 | . | 12 | . | TGTGCCAGCAGTTTCAGGGGACAACGAAAGTACTTC | CASSFRGQRKYF
TRBJ2-3 | TRBV20-1 | few | 15 | TRBD1 | TGCAGTGCTAGAGATCAAGGGGGCCCCCAGGATACGCAGTATTTT | CSARDQGGPQDTQYF
TRBJ2-1 | TRBV7-3 | few | 13 | . | TGTGCCAGCAGCTTCTCCAGGGAAAGTGAGCAGTTCTTC | CASSFSRESEQFF
TRBJ1-5 | TRBV20-1 | few | 15 | TRBD1 | TGCAGTGCCGGAGGGACAGGGCTTCGCGATCAGCCCCAGCATTTT | CSAGGTGLRDQPQHF
TRBJ1-1 | TRBV5-1 | few | 14 | . | TGCGCCAGCAGCTTGGAGGGTTGGAACACTGAAGCTTTCTTT | CASSLEGWNTEAFF
TRBJ2-3 | TRBV5-1 | few | 17 | . | TGCGCCAGCAGCGCGGGGCTTTTTAGGAACGGGGCAGATACGCAGTATTTT | CASSAGLFRNGADTQYF